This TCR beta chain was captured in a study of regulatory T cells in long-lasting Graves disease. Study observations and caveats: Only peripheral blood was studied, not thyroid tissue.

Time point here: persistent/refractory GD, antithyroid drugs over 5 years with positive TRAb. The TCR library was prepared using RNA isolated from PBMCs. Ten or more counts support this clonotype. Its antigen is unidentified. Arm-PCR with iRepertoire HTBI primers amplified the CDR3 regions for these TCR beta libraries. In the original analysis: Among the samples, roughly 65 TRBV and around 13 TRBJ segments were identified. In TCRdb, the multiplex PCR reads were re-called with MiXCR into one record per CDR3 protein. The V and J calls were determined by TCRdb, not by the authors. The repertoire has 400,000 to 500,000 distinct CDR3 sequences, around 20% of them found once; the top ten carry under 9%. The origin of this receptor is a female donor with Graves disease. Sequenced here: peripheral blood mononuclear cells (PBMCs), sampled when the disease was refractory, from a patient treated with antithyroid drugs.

The CDR3 loop is CASRSYGGGYTF. For the CDR3, the DNA is TGTGCCAGCAGGAGTTACGGAGGTGGCTACACCTTC. The rearrangement joins TRBV7-2 to TRBJ1-2; no reliable D call. The CDR3 sequence is 12 residues long. Germline V gene lookup returns CDR1 SGHTA and CDR2 FQGNSA. Trimming took off 6 bases at V and 7 bases at J, with 12 bases between the two ends.